What follows are 6 T cell receptor beta chains derived from one specimen sequenced in a study of tumor-infiltrating lymphocytes in primary liver carcinoma. With a constant-region primer, TCR beta cDNA was made from about 0.5 ug of total RNA. Amplification in three nested multiplex PCR rounds with slightly modified ARM-PCR gave rise to TCR beta libraries. TRBV1-TRBV30 forward primers paired with a C-beta reverse primer were used in the first two PCR rounds, which ran approximately 10 cycles each. TCRdb reprocessed the multiplex PCR reads via MiXCR and lists one record per CDR3 protein. The sample carries 95,000 to 150,000 distinct CDR3 sequences, around two thirds recorded once. The roughly 20-34 mg bulk tissue piece was not sorted before simultaneous RNA and DNA extraction. Material for sequencing was liver tumor tissue from sampling region 1. Subset here: tumor region T1, superior pole. These receptors originate from a woman aged 55-70 years with primary liver carcinoma and hepatitis B virus infection.

Comments on this clonotype: One end of the junction fails to match germline, which may point to a read error. The rearrangement uses TRBV10-2 and TRBJ1-1; possible D gene TRBD1, 5 bases. The CDR3 sequence is 15 residues long. CDR1 and CDR2 from the germline V gene are WSHSY and SAAADI. The CDR3: CAIREPRGVGTESFF. DNA of the CDR3: TGCGCCATCAGAGAGCCTAGGGGCGTCGGCACTGAATCTTTCTTT.

With respect to this clonotype: One junction end disagrees with the germline gene, perhaps due to a read error. The gene calls are TRBV4-1 and TRBJ2-2; D perhaps matches TRBD2 (6 bases). CDR1 MGHRA and CDR2 YSYEKL come from the germline V gene. CDR3 length equals 15 residues. CDR3 amino acids: CASSQPTTPRGELSF. CDR3 sequence (DNA): TGCGCCAGCAGTCAACCTACCACCCCCCGCGGGGAGCTGTCTTTT.

This clonotype has only one observation. The chain recombines TRBV24-1 with TRBJ1-2, with 10 bases identical to TRBD1. The CDR3 extends over 14 amino acids. J lost 7 bases, V lost 7 bases, and 8 bases had no gene match. Germline V gene data show CDR1 as KGHDR and CDR2 as SFDVKD. CDR3 in DNA: TGTGCCACCAGGGGGACAGGGGATTGGTCTGGCTACACCTTC. As protein: CATRGTGDWSGYTF.

In this sample, this clonotype turned up many times. The J gene is TRBJ2-7, the V gene TRBV4-1, with D possibly TRBD1 on 5 matching bases. Looked up from germline, CDR1 is MGHRA and CDR2 is YSYEKL. The CDR3 totals 13 residues. With 0 bases removed from V and 4 bases from J, the gap between germline ends came to 7 bases. CDR3 in DNA: TGCGCCAGCAGCCAAGACAGGGATTACGAGCAGTACTTC. Encoded protein: CASSQDRDYEQYF.

In the case of this clonotype: A much larger clone differs by one base, so this may be a read error. This rearrangement joins TRBV10-3 to TRBJ2-5; perhaps D is TRBD1 or TRBD2 (6 bases each). Germline CDR1 and CDR2: ENHRY and SYGVKD. The CDR3 length is 12 residues. This CDR3 is CAILPGEETQHF. CDR3 coding DNA: TGTGCCATCTTGCCAGGGGAGGAGACCCAGCACTTC.

This chain's CDR3 is CASSLQGDNSPLHF. CDR3 DNA sequence: TGTGCCAGCAGTCTACAGGGGGATAATTCACCCCTCCACTTT. The rearrangement links TRBV28 to TRBJ1-6, with 8 bases matching TRBD1. This CDR3 has 14 amino acids. Germline assignment: CDR1 MDHEN and CDR2 SYDVKM. V trimming: 5 bases; J trimming: 5 bases; junction bases outside the gene matches: 2.